This is a list of T cell receptor beta chains from one sample in a study of blood T cells in healthy people across ages. TCRdb re-called the 5' RACE reads with MiXCR, one entry per CDR3 protein. Counted here are about 1 million distinct CDR3 sequences, under 45% occurring once; the ten biggest clones make up over 15%. Sequencing input: blood. These receptors were collected from a woman aged 55-69 years in good health. CDR3s leave out the opening cysteine and the closing phenylalanine or tryptophan. Fields, in order: J gene, V gene, CDR3 protein.

>TRBJ2-4|TRBV11-2
ASSLPVGLAKNIQY
>TRBJ2-5|TRBV4-2
ASSQGLAGEGSETQY
>TRBJ1-2|TRBV29-1
STDYGYT
>TRBJ2-7|TRBV29-1
SARLAGGEQY
>TRBJ2-6|TRBV6-6
ASSYSRGASGANALT
>TRBJ2-5|TRBV20-1
NARAAVGGQETQY
>TRBJ2-3|TRBV5-1
ASSLGASGRQYTDTQY
>TRBJ2-5|TRBV6-1
ASRLDISQETQY
>TRBJ2-5|TRBV15
ATSSPPGPKETQY
>TRBJ2-3|TRBV10-3
AISVSHTDTQY
>TRBJ2-3|TRBV11-2
ASSLVTGDSTDTQY
>TRBJ1-2|TRBV2
ASRGTGNYGYT
>TRBJ1-1|TRBV6-1
ASKSMSGLNTEAF
>TRBJ1-1|TRBV18
ASSPQQGNTEAF
>-|TRBV3-1
ASSQEPQLAFHEQY
>TRBJ2-3|TRBV6-1
ASTSKGLAGDTDTQY
>TRBJ1-2|TRBV6-5
ASSYSRGQGYT
>TRBJ2-5|TRBV12-3/TRBV12-4
ASSPKDSRFKQY
>TRBJ2-3|TRBV28
ASVSSPPRTDTQY
>TRBJ2-7|TRBV27
ASRNPGTSGTYEQY
>TRBJ2-3|TRBV5-1
ASNTGLAADTQY
>TRBJ2-7|TRBV7-2
ASSFGSGEQY
>TRBJ1-1|TRBV3-1
ASSRSYKNTEAF
>TRBJ2-2|TRBV4-2
ASSKRGGGGPGELF
>TRBJ2-3|TRBV7-8
ASSTRTGGYTDTQY
>TRBJ2-1|TRBV5-1
ASSLMPDYNEQF
>-|TRBV6-6
ASSYESGRAVSETQY
>TRBJ2-7|TRBV6-2/TRBV6-3
ASSLRDRGLDEQY
>-|TRBV7-2
ASSLLGLATQY
>TRBJ1-2|TRBV12-3/TRBV12-4
ASRERGPGYGYT
>TRBJ2-3|TRBV28
ASSTGRDTQY
>TRBJ2-3|TRBV20-1
SARTPSVQY
>TRBJ2-7|TRBV9
ASSAGQFGYEQY
>TRBJ1-6|TRBV2
ASNAKNDNSPLH
>TRBJ1-2|TRBV20-1
SAETVNYGYT
>TRBJ1-5|TRBV4-2
ASSQGRQLDQPQH
>TRBJ1-1|TRBV6-1
ASSETGTKLMNTEAF
>-|TRBV10-3
AIRGKRHRAYEQY
>TRBJ2-7|TRBV9
ASSKGDGFYEQY
>TRBJ2-1|TRBV18
ASSPGVAGAVEQF
>-|TRBV7-2
ASSVYSTGYEQY
>TRBJ1-2|TRBV29-1
SIEIVTGQGVFGGYT
>TRBJ1-3|TRBV4-2
ASSQARPAGNTIY
>TRBJ2-7|TRBV6-6
ASGAGNYEQY
>TRBJ2-7|TRBV29-1
SVESQGALYEQY
>TRBJ2-3|TRBV2
ASSSGLAGRRDTQY
>TRBJ2-4|TRBV20-1
SARSWGRNIQY
>-|TRBV6-5
ASSYSIKSGETQY
>TRBJ2-4|TRBV2
ASSGTVPTGEQY
>TRBJ1-5|TRBV14
ASSQALLRDYCNQPQH
>TRBJ1-5|TRBV20-1
SALDIGAGISNQPQH
>TRBJ2-7|TRBV9
ASSPWTGPSYEQY
>TRBJ2-1|TRBV7-9
ASSWPAREPLNEQF
>TRBJ2-1|TRBV2
ASSDVGDEQF
>TRBJ2-1|TRBV20-1
SARDAFPTSGAENEQF
>-|TRBV7-3
ASSRAPRETQY
>TRBJ1-1|TRBV11-1
ASSLTDRGGTEAF
>TRBJ2-1|TRBV13
ASSQDSLKRVEQF
>-|TRBV6-2/TRBV6-3
ASSDSDRGKRYEQY